The 32 T cell receptor beta chains given below trace back to one sample, sequenced in a study of Graves' ophthalmopathy and Graves' hyperthyroidism. Using RNA transcripts, the TCR beta CDR3 regions were amplified. Investigators did first-round RT-PCR with HTBI primers, then second-round multiplex PCR. TCRdb reanalysed the multiplex PCR reads using MiXCR and keeps one entry per CDR3 protein. The top ten hold approximately 7% of the sample, which has hundreds of thousands of distinct CDR3 sequences, 15% seen once. The sequenced sample was peripheral blood. These receptors originate from a woman between 18 and 30 years old with stable Graves' hyperthyroidism.

This clonotype came up many times. The J gene is TRBJ1-1, the V gene TRBV7-9, with 8 bases fitting TRBD1. J was trimmed by 1 base and V by 6 bases; bases with no gene match: 4. Germline assignment: CDR1 SEHNR and CDR2 FQNEAQ (reference sequence). There are 14 residues in the CDR3. The CDR3 spells CASRKTGENTEAFF. In DNA form, the CDR3 reads TGTGCCAGCAGGAAGACAGGGGAGAACACTGAAGCTTTCTTT.

This clonotype was seen a few times. The chain combines TRBV7-6 with TRBJ2-7, with TRBD1 as a possible D gene (5 bases). CDR1 and CDR2 from the germline V gene are SGHVS and FNYEAQ. V was shortened by 1 base and J by 6 bases, with 25 bases between the two germline ends. The CDR3 extends over 18 amino acids. The CDR3 spells CASSLVGFEGVRTLEQYF. The CDR3 DNA is TGTGCCAGCAGCTTAGTAGGGTTTGAAGGGGTACGAACCCTCGAGCAGTACTTC.

This clonotype was seen many times. V and J are TRBV12-3 or TRBV12-4 and TRBJ2-5; D uncertain. The length of the CDR3 is 11 residues. V gave up 1 base and J gave up 7 bases, with 4 bases separating them. The DNA for the CDR3 is TGTGCCAGCAGTTTAGGAAGGACCCAGTACTTC. As protein: CASSLGRTQYF.

This clonotype was counted at least ten times. The V and J genes are TRBV6-2 or TRBV6-3 and TRBJ2-5; D might be TRBD1 (5 bases). The CDR3 totals 16 residues. Germline assignment: CDR1 MNHEY and CDR2 SVGEGT. V was shortened by 3 bases and J by 5 bases, with 19 bases between the two germline ends. CDR3 residues: CASSYRMRQQRETQYF. CDR3 sequence (DNA): TGTGCCAGCAGTTATAGGATGAGACAGCAACGGGAGACCCAGTACTTC.

The gene calls are TRBV12-3 or TRBV12-4 and TRBJ2-7, with D possibly TRBD2 on 7 matching bases. This CDR3 spans 14 amino acids. With 4 bases removed from V and 2 bases from J, the gap between germline ends came to 12 bases. CDR3 sequence: CASSWGGTAYEQYF. The CDR3 DNA sequence: TGTGCCAGCAGTTGGGGGGGCACGGCCTACGAGCAGTACTTC.

This clonotype was found many times. This sequence joins TRBV12-3 or TRBV12-4 and TRBJ2-3; D is undetermined. The V gene lost 6 bases and the J gene lost 0 bases, with 4 bases spanning the gap. This CDR3 has 12 residues. The CDR3 region is CASSPSTDTQYF. CDR3 DNA: TGTGCCAGCAGCCCTAGCACAGATACGCAGTATTTT.

Regarding this clonotype: A much larger clonotype is one base distant, so this may be a read error. Here the CDR3 omits its conserved ending phenylalanine or tryptophan, so a read error is the likely source. Because the CDR3's place on the DNA is in doubt, the DNA is left out and the CDR3 is given as listed by TCRdb. The rearrangement joins TRBV7-2 to TRBJ1-2. A total of 12 residues make up the CDR3, ends included. Per germline, CDR1 SGHTA and CDR2 FQGNSA. The CDR3 spells CASSFWAYDETV.

This clonotype was seen at least ten times. J is TRBJ1-6 and V is TRBV7-9, with 8 bases fitting TRBD1. CDR1 and CDR2 (germline): SEHNR, FQNEAQ (reference sequence). V lost 6 bases to trimming and J lost 8 bases; unmatched junction nucleotides: 9. The CDR3 is 15 amino acids. CDR3 nucleotides: TGTGCCAGCAGTTTGGGCCAGGGGGCCCATTCACCCCTCCACTTT. Its translation is CASSLGQGAHSPLHF.

This clonotype appeared many times. The chain joins TRBV28 to TRBJ1-5; perhaps TRBD1 as D (6 bases). The germline V gene has CDR1 MDHEN and CDR2 SYDVKM. The CDR3 runs 14 residues. V was cut by 3 bases and J by 1 base, with 7 bases left in between. CDR3 coding DNA: TGTGCCAGCAGTTTTACAGGGAGCAATCAGCCCCAGCATTTT. Translating it yields CASSFTGSNQPQHF.

This clonotype was detected many times. The chain couples TRBV27 to TRBJ1-2, with D perhaps TRBD1 (5 bases). Trimming shortened V by 7 bases and J by 2 bases, and 11 bases separated the two germline ends. Germline CDR1 MNHEY, CDR2 SMNVEV (reference sequence). This CDR3 is 13 amino acids long. The CDR3 sequence is CASTGKGNYGYTF. The CDR3 nucleotides read TGTGCCAGCACTGGAAAGGGGAACTATGGCTACACCTTC.

This clonotype has at least ten counts. The V gene is TRBV29-1, the J gene TRBJ1-1, with a weak D call TRBD1 (5 bases). Germline CDR1 is SQVTM and CDR2 is ANQGSEA. This CDR3 region has 14 residues. V dropped 2 bases and J dropped 5 bases, with 15 bases sitting between them. The CDR3 region has the DNA TGCAGCGTTGAAACCCAGGGTTCTCGGACTGAAGCTTTCTTT. The encoded protein is CSVETQGSRTEAFF.

The table lists this clonotype with many counts. The gene calls are TRBV7-2 and TRBJ1-5; 9 bases line up with TRBD1. V trimming: 3 bases; J trimming: 6 bases; junction bases outside the gene matches: 6. CDR3 size: 15 residues. Per germline, CDR1 SGHTA and CDR2 FQGNSA. CDR3 region: CASSFTGGSPQPQHF. The CDR3 nucleotides are TGTGCCAGCAGCTTCACAGGGGGCTCCCCTCAGCCCCAGCATTTT.

This clonotype was found many times. The rearrangement joins TRBV6-2 or TRBV6-3 to TRBJ1-1; a weak D match, TRBD1 (5 bases). CDR3 length: 11 residues. V dropped 6 bases and J dropped 10 bases, with 12 bases sitting between them. Germline CDR1 reads MNHEY; CDR2 reads SVGEGT. The chain's CDR3 is CASSPDRVAFF. The CDR3 DNA reads as TGTGCCAGCAGCCCCGACAGAGTAGCTTTCTTT.

This clonotype occurred many times. The gene calls are TRBV12-3 or TRBV12-4 and TRBJ2-7, with D hard to call. This CDR3 region has 8 residues. The germline V and J ends were trimmed by 10 bases and 5 bases, with 3 bases remaining between them. DNA of the CDR3: TGTGCCAAAAACGAGCAGTACTTC. Translated: CAKNEQYF.

The CDR3 region has the DNA TGTGCCACCTCGAGGGGCAGGGCTTTAGAGACCCAGTACTTC. Translation: CATSRGRALETQYF. The gene calls are TRBV6-2 or TRBV6-3 and TRBJ2-5; tentatively, D is TRBD1 or TRBD2 (5 bases each). Germline values: CDR1 MNHEY, CDR2 SVGEGT. Trimming took 10 bases from V and 4 from J, leaving 19 bases between them. The length of the CDR3 is 14 residues.

This clonotype was seen many times. A junction boundary mismatches the germline segment, possibly from a read error. V usage is TRBV5-5 and J usage is TRBJ2-7; D may be TRBD1 (6 bases). Germline assignment: CDR1 SGHKS and CDR2 YYEKEE (reference sequence). The CDR3 covers 13 residues. The CDR3: CASSPSDSTRKGF. The CDR3 DNA sequence: TGTGCCAGCAGCCCTTCGGACAGTACGAGGAAGGGATTC. Full variable domain (rest looked up from reference TRBV5-5 and TRBJ2-7): DAGVTQSPTHLIKTRGQQVTLRCSPISGHKSVSWYQQVLGQGPQFIFQYYEKEERGRGNFPDRFSARQFPNYSSELNVNALLLGDSALYLCASSPSDSTRKGFGPGTRLTVT.

The sample holds many counts of this clonotype. The chain combines TRBV12-3 or TRBV12-4 with TRBJ1-5; 7 nucleotides line up with TRBD1. This CDR3 comprises 13 residues. The V gene end was trimmed by 5 bases and the J gene end by 6 bases; junction bases not matched to a gene: 4. CDR3 in amino acids: CASSADRAQPQHF. The CDR3 DNA is TGTGCCAGCAGTGCCGACAGGGCTCAGCCCCAGCATTTT.

This clonotype showed up many times. V and J are TRBV11-2 and TRBJ2-5; no firm D call. V was clipped by 0 bases and J by 7 bases, with 3 bases between them. The CDR3 covers 11 residues. Germline V gene data show CDR1 as SGHAT and CDR2 as FQNNGV. Written as DNA, the CDR3 is TGTGCCAGCAGCTTAGAGGGGACCCAGTACTTC. This gives the protein CASSLEGTQYF. The full variable domain, its missing parts supplied by reference TRBV11-2 and TRBJ2-5, is EAGVAQSPRYKIIEKRQSVAFWCNPISGHATLYWYQQILGQGPKLLIQFQNNGVVDDSQLPKDRFSAERLKGVDSTLKIQPAKLEDSAVYLCASSLEGTQYFGPGTRLLVL.

This clonotype was found many times. The gene calls are TRBV4-1 and TRBJ1-6, with D possibly being TRBD1 (5 bases). Germline CDR1 MGHRA, CDR2 YSYEKL. V was clipped by 2 bases and J by 0 bases, with 17 bases between them. The CDR3 spans 19 residues. This CDR3 is CASSQKGNRGSSYNSPLHF. The CDR3 DNA follows: TGCGCCAGCAGCCAAAAGGGCAACCGGGGGAGCTCCTATAATTCACCCCTCCACTTT.

This clonotype has a count of ten or more. The V gene is TRBV20-1, the J gene TRBJ1-2; D might be TRBD1 (5 bases). Germline-derived CDR1 and CDR2 are DFQATT and SNEGSKA (reference sequence). V was shortened by 0 bases and J by 4 bases, with 12 bases between the two germline ends. This CDR3 region has 14 residues. The CDR3 DNA is TGCAGTGCTAGAGAGGTGGGTGGGGCCTATGGCTACACCTTC. Translating it yields CSAREVGGAYGYTF.

This clonotype has at least ten counts. This chain connects TRBV6-4 to TRBJ1-2; TRBD1 matches 8 bases. V lost 7 bases to trimming and J lost 4 bases; unmatched junction nucleotides: 8. CDR1 and CDR2 (germline): MRHNA, SNTAGT. This CDR3 is built from 14 residues. In DNA, the CDR3 is TGTGCCAGCATCCCAGGGGGCCAGCCCTATGGCTACACCTTC. This translates into CASIPGGQPYGYTF.

This clonotype was seen many times. The genes are TRBV5-1 and TRBJ2-2; D may be TRBD1 (6 bases). The germline V gene encodes CDR1 SGHRS and CDR2 YFSETQ. This CDR3 contains 14 residues. V gave up 0 bases and J gave up 6 bases, with 9 bases separating them. In DNA form, the CDR3 reads TGCGCCAGCAGCTTGGTACAGGGCCCCGGGGAGCTGTTTTTT. It codes for CASSLVQGPGELFF.

This clonotype has a count of ten or more. The chain combines TRBV20-1 with TRBJ2-7, with D perhaps given as TRBD1 or TRBD2 (5 bases each). Germline V gene lookup returns CDR1 DFQATT and CDR2 SNEGSKA (reference sequence). The length of the CDR3 is 12 residues. V dropped 4 bases and J dropped 2 bases, with 9 bases sitting between them. This CDR3 is CSAIQGAYEQYF. CDR3 coding DNA: TGCAGTGCTATCCAGGGAGCCTACGAGCAGTACTTC.

The CDR3 protein is CATGRAVNAEAFF. Here the CDR3 DNA reads TGTGCCACCGGCCGAGCGGTTAACGCTGAAGCTTTCTTT. The chain employs TRBV18 and TRBJ1-1; D remains unclear. V was trimmed by 10 bases and J by 6 bases, leaving 18 bases between them. The germline V gene encodes CDR1 KGHSH and CDR2 LQKENI. This CDR3 is 13 amino acids long. The variable domain in full, with the rest retrieved from reference TRBV18 and TRBJ1-1, is NAGVMQNPRHLVRRRGQEARLRCSPMKGHSHVYWYRQLPEEGLKFMVYLQKENIIDESGMPKERFSAEFPKEGPSILRIQQVVRGDSAAYFCATGRAVNAEAFFGQGTRLTVV.

The V gene is TRBV15, the J gene TRBJ1-2, with a possible D match to TRBD1 (5 bases). V gave up 0 bases and J gave up 7 bases, with 15 bases separating them. Germline loops: CDR1 LNHNV, CDR2 YYDKDF (reference sequence). CDR3 length equals 15 residues. The CDR3 region is CATSRDSSGYVGYTF. CDR3 nucleotide sequence: TGTGCCACCAGCAGAGATAGCTCAGGGTACGTTGGCTACACCTTC.

The gene calls are TRBV6-5 and TRBJ1-6; 7 positions match TRBD1. The CDR3 contains 17 residues. CDR1 and CDR2 from the germline V gene are MNHEY and SVGAGI. With V trimmed by 1 base and J by 6 bases, 9 bases remained unmatched. This chain's CDR3 is CASSYLPGQRSNSPLHF. The DNA for the CDR3 is TGTGCCAGCAGTTACTTGCCGGGACAGAGAAGTAATTCACCCCTCCACTTT.

This clonotype has at least ten counts. The rearrangement joins TRBV18 to TRBJ2-5, with D possibly TRBD2 on 6 matching bases. Germline-derived CDR1 and CDR2 are KGHSH and LQKENI. This CDR3 comprises 15 residues. The V gene lost 3 bases and the J gene lost 3 bases, with 14 bases spanning the gap. CDR3 in DNA: TGTGCCAGCTCACCGTTTGCGGGGCTGGAAGAGACCCAGTACTTC. Residues: CASSPFAGLEETQYF.

The chain carries TRBV19 and TRBJ1-5; D is perhaps TRBD1 (6 bases). From germline, CDR1 is LNHDA and CDR2 SQIVND (reference sequence). The CDR3 runs to 16 residues. The germline V and J ends were trimmed by 10 bases and 3 bases, with 22 bases remaining between them. The CDR3 nucleotides are TGTGCCACCAAGACCCCGGGAGGGGGGCCCAATCAGCCCCAGCATTTT. Translated, it gives CATKTPGGGPNQPQHF.

This clonotype was seen many times. The genes are TRBV12-3 or TRBV12-4 and TRBJ2-7, with D hard to call. The CDR3 runs to 16 residues. V lost 0 bases to trimming and J lost 3 bases, with 15 bases between them. CDR3 coding DNA: TGTGCCAGCAGTTTAGCGTACCAGCCTTCCGTCTACGAGCAGTACTTC. This translates into CASSLAYQPSVYEQYF.

The V call is TRBV6-1, the J call TRBJ1-5, with D unclear. With 0 bases removed from V and 2 bases from J, the gap between germline ends came to 8 bases. This CDR3 is 15 amino acids long. CDR1 is MNHNS, CDR2 SASEGT, per germline. Written as DNA, the CDR3 is TGTGCCAGCAGTGAAGCGCAGTATGGCAATCAGCCCCAGCATTTT. Amino acids: CASSEAQYGNQPQHF.

This clonotype was detected many times. The V call is TRBV7-9, the J call TRBJ1-2; TRBD1 agrees at 7 bases. V lost 5 bases, J lost 7 bases, and 4 bases stayed unmatched. The CDR3 sequence is 12 residues long. CDR1 SEHNR and CDR2 FQNEAQ come from the germline V gene (reference sequence). The CDR3 is CASSARTGGYTF. CDR3 bases: TGTGCCAGCAGCGCTCGGACAGGTGGCTACACCTTC.

In regard to this clonotype: A single base separates this from a much larger clone, so it may be a read error. The chain has TRBV24-1 and TRBJ1-1; maybe TRBD1 (5 bases). The germline gives CDR1 KGHDR, CDR2 SFDVKD. The CDR3 is made up of 15 amino acids. V lost 7 bases, J lost 6 bases, and 20 bases lay in between. The CDR3 DNA reads TGTGCCACCAGCTACTGGGATTGGGGGAAGTCTGAAGCTTTCTTT. Translated, it gives CATSYWDWGKSEAFF.